This passage covers 9 T cell receptor beta chains from one sample sequenced in a study of blood T cell repertoires in COVID-19. The protocol was immunoSEQ multiplex PCR, while the TCRdb copy is restricted to in-frame clones and leaves out a portion. The data show approximately 260,000 clones, roughly 80% seen once. Sequenced material: peripheral blood. Receptors were obtained from a woman between 40 and 50 years old with active or convalescent COVID-19.

The chain joins TRBV5-5 to TRBJ1-2; D is ambiguous. The germline V and J ends were trimmed by 2 bases and 4 bases, with 15 bases remaining between them. The CDR3 consists of 15 residues. The germline gives CDR1 SGHKS, CDR2 YYEKEE (reference sequence). The CDR3 nucleotides are TGTGCCAGCAGCTTTTATGGGAGGGAAGGCTATGGCTACACCTTC. Translating it yields CASSFYGREGYGYTF.

This chain uses TRBV7-9 with TRBJ2-3, with D maybe TRBD2 (5 bases). Trimming removed 4 bases at V and 0 bases at J, with 11 bases between. In germline, CDR1 is SEHNR, CDR2 FQNEAQ (reference sequence). The CDR3 runs to 15 residues. The CDR3 DNA follows: TGTGCCAGCAGCTGGGCGGGTGCTAGCACAGATACGCAGTATTTT. It is translated as CASSWAGASTDTQYF.

The chain couples TRBV29-1 to TRBJ2-5; TRBD1 might be the D (5 bases). The V gene's germline CDR1 is SQVTM and CDR2 ANQGSEA. This CDR3 is 15 amino acids long. The germline V and J ends were trimmed by 7 bases and 0 bases, with 18 bases remaining between them. In DNA form, the CDR3 reads TGCAGCGCCCTACCCAGTACAGGCGACCAAGAGACCCAGTACTTC. Encoded protein: CSALPSTGDQETQYF.

This clone was detected only a few times. The chain has TRBV14 and TRBJ2-1; TRBD2 matches 11 bases. The V segment lost 4 bases and the J segment 2 bases; nucleotides outside the gene matches: 4. Germline V gives CDR1 SGHDN, CDR2 FVKESK. The CDR3 contains 16 residues. Here the CDR3 DNA reads TGTGCCAGCAGCCTGTTAGCGGGGGGGACCTACAATGAGCAGTTCTTC. Its translation is CASSLLAGGTYNEQFF.

Of note for this clone: Other DNA sequences in the same sample also yield this CDR3. V is TRBV12-3 or TRBV12-4 and J is TRBJ1-5; 8 bases agree with TRBD1. The V and J ends lost 5 bases and 7 bases, in that order; junction bases with no gene match: 4. This CDR3 has 13 residues. Here the CDR3 DNA reads TGTGCCAGCAGTGAACAGGGGGGCCAGCCCCAGCATTTT. Translated, it gives CASSEQGGQPQHF.

The chain uses TRBV6-1 and TRBJ2-5; 9 nucleotides line up with TRBD2. Germline CDR1 is MNHNS and CDR2 is SASEGT. CDR3 length equals 17 residues. The junction had 10 bases not matched to a gene; V was cut back by 4 bases and J by 1 base. The DNA of the CDR3 is TGTGCCAGCAGTGCGCTTCAAAGCGGGGGGTTCCAAGAGACCCAGTACTTC. It encodes CASSALQSGGFQETQYF.

V usage is TRBV19 and J usage is TRBJ2-3; the D gene is possibly TRBD2 (6 bases). This CDR3 has 14 residues. Trimming stripped 3 bases from V and 1 base from J, with 8 bases between. Germline CDR1 and CDR2: LNHDA and SQIVND (reference sequence). The CDR3 DNA follows: TGTGCCAGTAGTATGTGGGGGGGCACAGATACGCAGTATTTT. Its protein product is CASSMWGGTDTQYF.

The chain joins TRBV12-3 or TRBV12-4 to TRBJ1-1, with D unclear. V lost 2 bases, J lost 4 bases, and 8 bases lay in between. There are 13 residues in the CDR3. The CDR3 reads CASSLFWSTEAFF. Here the CDR3 DNA reads TGTGCCAGCAGTTTATTCTGGAGCACTGAAGCTTTCTTT.

The chain joins TRBV6-5 to TRBJ1-4; no clear D. The germline CDR1 and CDR2 sequences are MNHEY and SVGAGI. CDR3 length: 15 amino acids. Trimming removed 3 bases from V and 7 bases from J, with 15 bases in between. The CDR3 loop is CASSYSEGVGEKLFF. The CDR3 DNA sequence: TGTGCCAGCAGTTATTCGGAGGGCGTCGGTGAAAAACTGTTTTTT.